This is a list of T cell receptor beta chains from one sample in a study of blood T cell repertoires in COVID-19. Profiling relied on immunoSEQ multiplex PCR, and the TCRdb table lists in-frame clones only, not all of them. The profile shows 76,000 or so clones, under 95% of them singletons. The sample taken for sequencing was peripheral blood. These TCRs come from a human donor in a cohort sampled during active COVID-19. Both conserved end residues are part of each CDR3. A D gene is named only where the DNA matches it firmly. Clone size is shown for a subset of rows, as once, few, many or a class of expanded clone.

D,J,V,size,DNA,CDR3
TRBD1,TRBJ2-3,TRBV2,-,TGTGCCAGCAGTATACGGGACAGCCTTAGCACAGATACGCAGTATTTT,CASSIRDSLSTDTQYF
-,TRBJ2-3,TRBV4-3,-,TGCGCCAGCAGCCGAAGACAGGCGGGCACAGATACGCAGTATTTT,CASSRRQAGTDTQYF
TRBD1,TRBJ2-2,TRBV9,-,TGTGCCAGCAGCGAGACAGGGGGCGATACCGGGGAGCTGTTTTTT,CASSETGGDTGELFF
TRBD1,TRBJ1-1,TRBV6-5,-,TGTGCCATTACGAGCCGGACAGGGGCAACTGAAGCTTTCTTT,CAITSRTGATEAFF
TRBD2,TRBJ2-5,TRBV7-2,once,TGTGCCAGCAGCGGTCCCGGGACTAGCGGGGGGGCCCAGTACTTC,CASSGPGTSGGAQYF
TRBD2,TRBJ2-7,TRBV18,-,TGTGCCAGCTCAACGACTAGCGGCTACGAGCAGTACTTC,CASSTTSGYEQYF
-,TRBJ1-4,TRBV6-5,-,TGTGCCAGCAGTTACGAGAGAACTAATGAAAAACTGTTTTTT,CASSYERTNEKLFF
TRBD2,TRBJ2-7,TRBV2,-,TGTGCCAGCAGCCAACTAGCGGGCAGGGGCGAGCAGTACTTC,CASSQLAGRGEQYF
TRBD1,TRBJ2-7,TRBV2,-,TGTGCCAGCAGACAGTCCGGGACAGGTGGCGAGCAGTACTTC,CASRQSGTGGEQYF
-,TRBJ1-1,TRBV14,-,TGTGCCAGCAGCCAGAGAGGGAGTGTAGCTGAAGCTTTCTTT,CASSQRGSVAEAFF
-,TRBJ2-4,TRBV5-1,few,TGCGCCAGCAGCCCCGGACAGCCGGGAGCCAAAAACATTCAGTACTTC,CASSPGQPGAKNIQYF
-,TRBJ1-4,TRBV21-1,-,TGTGCCAGCAGCAAAGACAGGCCCCGTGACCTAAAAACTGTTTTT,CASSKDRPRDLKTVF
-,TRBJ1-5,TRBV27,-,TGTGCCAGCAGTTTGGTTCAGGGGCTCGGTCAGCCCCAGCATTTT,CASSLVQGLGQPQHF
TRBD1,TRBJ1-5,TRBV16,-,TGTGCCAGCAGTCTTCGACAGGGCTTAAATCAGCCCCAGCATTTT,CASSLRQGLNQPQHF
-,TRBJ1-2,TRBV7-9,few,TGTGCCAGCAGTCAGGGGATCAGCTATGGCTACACCTTC,CASSQGISYGYTF
-,TRBJ2-7,TRBV6-5,-,TGTGCCAGCAGTTACGCCGGACATTCCTACGAGCAGTACTTC,CASSYAGHSYEQYF
-,TRBJ2-5,TRBV7-2,-,TGTGCCAGCAGCAGTGACAGGCAAGAGACCCAGTACTTC,CASSSDRQETQYF
TRBD1,TRBJ1-4,TRBV3-1/TRBV3-2,-,TGTGCCAGCAGCCAAGAAGTACAGGGGGGAGGGGACCTACGTAGAACTAATGAAAAACTGTTTTTT,CASSQEVQGGGDLRRTNEKLFF
TRBD2,TRBJ2-1,TRBV7-2,-,TGTGCCAGCAGCTCGGTAGCGGGGGGGCCGACCTACAATGAGCAGTTCTTC,CASSSVAGGPTYNEQFF
-,TRBJ1-2,TRBV27,-,TGTGCCAGCAGTTTGATCCAGGGTGAGGGCTACACCTTC,CASSLIQGEGYTF
-,TRBJ2-1,TRBV29-1,-,TGCAGCGTCTCACAGGTTATCTCCTACAATGAGCAGTTCTTC,CSVSQVISYNEQFF
-,TRBJ2-7,TRBV3-1/TRBV3-2,-,TGTGCCAGCAGCCCGCGCGGGGGCCCGGCGTTCGAGCAGTACTTC,CASSPRGGPAFEQYF
TRBD1,TRBJ2-7,TRBV4-1,-,TGCGCCAGCAGCCAAGCCCCGACAGGGGCCCTCTCCTACGAGCAGTACTTC,CASSQAPTGALSYEQYF
-,TRBJ1-6,TRBV9,once,TGTGCCAGCAGCCTCCGGCCGGGAGGGAATTCACCCCTCCACTTT,CASSLRPGGNSPLHF
TRBD1,TRBJ2-7,TRBV14,-,TGTGCCAGCAGACAGGGGAGCTCCTACGAGCAGTACTTC,CASRQGSSYEQYF
-,TRBJ2-7,TRBV6-5,once,TGTGCCAGCAGTTACGGGCCTAGCGTAACCTACGAGCAGTACTTC,CASSYGPSVTYEQYF
-,TRBJ2-7,TRBV2,-,TGTGCCAGCGGTGGGACTGGACCTCGGGAGCAGTACTTC,CASGGTGPREQYF
TRBD1,TRBJ1-6,TRBV10-1,-,TGCGCCAGCAGTGAAGGGACAGGGGGCCACTCACCCCTCCACTTT,CASSEGTGGHSPLHF
-,TRBJ2-3,TRBV24-1,-,TGTGCCACCTCTTCTCCCCCCCCAGATACGCAGTATTTT,CATSSPPPDTQYF
-,TRBJ2-7,TRBV27,-,TGTGCCAGCAGTGACAGACAAACCTACGAGCAGTACTTC,CASSDRQTYEQYF
-,TRBJ1-5,TRBV7-6,-,TGTGCCAGCAGCTTAGTAGTTCCCTTCAATAGCAATCAGCCCCAGCATTTT,CASSLVVPFNSNQPQHF
-,TRBJ2-1,TRBV5-1,many,TGCGCCAGCAGCTACCGGGACTGGGATTACAATGAGCAGTTCTTC,CASSYRDWDYNEQFF
-,TRBJ2-3,TRBV5-4,-,TGTGCCAGCACCACAGGGAAGGGGGCAGATACGCAGTATTTT,CASTTGKGADTQYF
TRBD2,TRBJ2-3,TRBV5-1,-,TGCGCCAGCAGCTCGGATGGGGCTAGCGGGGTGGATACGCAGTATTTT,CASSSDGASGVDTQYF
TRBD1,TRBJ1-4,TRBV11-2,-,TGTGCCAGCAAGGGGGCGCTGACTAATGAAAAACTGTTTTTT,CASKGALTNEKLFF
TRBD1,TRBJ1-1,TRBV10-2,-,TGCGCCAGCACGGACAGGGCCGGGGCTTTCTTT,CASTDRAGAFF
-,TRBJ2-5,TRBV3-1/TRBV3-2,-,TGTGCCAGCGGCGGGGGCTCGAGTAGGACCCAGTACTTC,CASGGGSSRTQYF
-,TRBJ1-4,TRBV5-4,-,TGTGCCAGCAGCTCCGGTGGCGGTGCAACTAATGAAAAACTGTTTTTT,CASSSGGGATNEKLFF
TRBD2,TRBJ2-7,TRBV7-2,once,TGTGCCAGCAGCTCTAGCGGGGGGAACTACGAGCAGTACTTC,CASSSSGGNYEQYF
-,TRBJ2-3,TRBV19,-,TGTGCCAGTAGCCCCGGTCCCGGTACGCAGTATTTT,CASSPGPGTQYF
TRBD1,TRBJ2-5,TRBV3-1/TRBV3-2,-,TGTGCCAGCAGCCAAGATGCGACAGGGGGAGAGACCCAGTACTTC,CASSQDATGGETQYF
TRBD2,TRBJ2-3,TRBV11-2,-,TGTGCCAGCGAATTAGCGGGGACAGATACGCAGTATTTT,CASELAGTDTQYF
-,TRBJ1-2,TRBV5-1,-,TGCGCCAGCAGCTTGGCCCCAAGCCCGGGGAGAGATGGCTACACCTTC,CASSLAPSPGRDGYTF
-,TRBJ2-7,TRBV19,-,TGTGCCAGTAGTATAGGTTCAGGTTGGGTATACGAGCAGTACTTC,CASSIGSGWVYEQYF
TRBD1,TRBJ1-2,TRBV11-1,-,TGTGCCAGCAGCCCGGGACAGGGAGCCAGGGTTGGTGGCTACACCTTC,CASSPGQGARVGGYTF
TRBD2,TRBJ2-3,TRBV9,-,TGTGCCAGCAGCTCTACGACTAGCGGGGGCGCAGATACGCAGTATTTT,CASSSTTSGGADTQYF
-,TRBJ2-2,TRBV6-2/TRBV6-3,-,TGTGCCAGCAGTTATACAGGGCTCCTTTCTGGGGAGCTGTTTTTT,CASSYTGLLSGELFF